Following are 17 T cell receptor beta chains from one sample sequenced in a study of T cells after yellow fever vaccination. TCRdb independently ran MiXCR on the 5' RACE reads; one entry per CDR3 protein. The data hold about 310,000 distinct CDR3 sequences, with around 3.6% observed a single time. Here the sequenced sample was PBMCs, taken on the day of the yellow fever booster vaccination. The origin of the receptors is a man aged 18 to 30 who received the YFV17D yellow fever vaccine.

This clonotype was seen a handful of times. The rearrangement uses TRBV7-2 and TRBJ2-3; 7 bases map to TRBD1. J lost 6 bases, V lost 4 bases, and 10 bases had no gene match. The CDR3 covers 15 residues. Germline V gene sequence: CDR1 SGHTA, CDR2 FQGNSA. CDR3: CASSWRGGLSDTQYF. CDR3 bases: TGTGCCAGCAGCTGGCGAGGGGGCTTATCTGATACGCAGTATTTT.

This rearrangement joins TRBV12-3 or TRBV12-4 to TRBJ1-6; 7 nucleotides agree with TRBD1. This CDR3 is built from 15 residues. V shed 5 bases and J 5 bases; nucleotides not matched to a gene: 6. CDR3 DNA: TGTGCCAGCAGTACGTGGGACAGAGATAATTCACCCCTCCACTTT. Translating it yields CASSTWDRDNSPLHF.

This clonotype came up many times. The V gene is TRBV7-9, the J gene TRBJ1-1; D is uncertain. V dropped 1 base and J dropped 4 bases, with 10 bases sitting between them. In germline, CDR1 is SEHNR, CDR2 FQNEAQ (reference sequence). This CDR3 has 14 amino acids. In DNA form, the CDR3 reads TGTGCCAGCAGCTTAGGGGCGGTGGTCACTGAAGCTTTCTTT. This codes for CASSLGAVVTEAFF.

CDR3 nucleotide sequence: TGTGCCAGCAGCTTGGGTAGAAGCTCCTACGAGCAGTACGTC. Its protein is CASSLGRSSYEQYV. The V call is TRBV5-5, the J call TRBJ2-7; D remains unclear. The CDR3 is made up of 14 amino acids. V was trimmed by 0 bases and J by 0 bases, leaving 7 bases between them. The germline V gene has CDR1 SGHKS and CDR2 YYEKEE (reference sequence).

In its sample, this clonotype was seen a few times. The V and J genes are TRBV12-5 and TRBJ2-7; D may match TRBD1 or TRBD2 (5 bases each). Trimming took 6 bases from V and 6 from J, leaving 21 bases between them. Germline loops: CDR1 LGHNT, CDR2 FRNRAP. The CDR3 has 15 residues. CDR3 sequence reads: CASGSGAGRSIEQYV. The CDR3 coding sequence is TGTGCTAGTGGCTCCGGGGCAGGGCGTTCGATCGAGCAGTACGTC.

This clonotype appeared a few times. The gene calls are TRBV20-1 and TRBJ2-2, with 10 bases identical to TRBD2. CDR1 is DFQATT, CDR2 SNEGSKA, per germline (reference sequence). The trim removed 1 base at V and 6 bases at J, leaving 2 bases unmatched. This CDR3 is built from 14 residues. The CDR3 loop is CSARVAGGSGELFF. The DNA for the CDR3 is TGCAGTGCTAGAGTAGCGGGGGGCTCCGGGGAGCTGTTTTTT.

There are a few counts of this clonotype. The rearrangement uses TRBV4-1 and TRBJ1-1; D remains ambiguous. Germline CDR1 is MGHRA and CDR2 is YSYEKL. The CDR3 sequence is 15 residues long. The V end was cut by 1 base, the J end by 0 bases, with 9 bases between. The CDR3 bases are TGCGCCAGCAGCCAAGGTGACGGAATGAACACTGAAGCTTTCTTT. The encoded protein is CASSQGDGMNTEAFF.

About this clonotype itself: Its ends do not fully match the called genes, so a read error is possible. The chain joins TRBV12-3 or TRBV12-4 to TRBJ1-1; TRBD1 aligns across 10 bases. CDR3 length equals 19 residues. The CDR3 is CASSFLRGGTGDLVNTEAF. The CDR3 DNA is TGTGCCAGCAGTTTTCTTAGGGGCGGGACAGGGGATCTCGTGAACACTGAAGCTTTT.

Only a few counts were recorded for this clonotype. This sequence joins TRBV6-1 and TRBJ2-7; 7 bases are a match to TRBD1. Trimming removed 5 bases from V and 5 bases from J; junction bases left unmatched: 6. The CDR3 totals 13 residues. Germline V gene data show CDR1 as MNHNS and CDR2 as SASEGT. The CDR3 reads CASSIKGAHEQYV. CDR3 nucleotide sequence: TGTGCCAGCAGTATCAAGGGGGCCCACGAGCAGTACGTC.

This chain joins TRBV10-3 and TRBJ2-7; possible D gene TRBD2, 6 bases. This CDR3 region has 13 residues. The V gene lost 9 bases and the J gene lost 7 bases, with 19 bases spanning the gap. Per the germline V gene, CDR1 is ENHRY and CDR2 is SYGVKD. CDR3 in DNA: TGTGCCATTAGCGACCCTAGCGAGGGGGAGCAGTACGTC. It yields the protein CAISDPSEGEQYV.

This clonotype was counted at least ten times. The CDR3 loop reads CASRREKLFF. DNA for the CDR3: TGTGCCAGCAGAAGGGAAAAACTGTTTTTT. The genes are TRBV2 and TRBJ1-4; D is ambiguous. The CDR3 has 10 residues. V was shortened by 6 bases and J by 8 bases, with 4 bases between the two germline ends. The germline V gene encodes CDR1 SNHLY and CDR2 FYNNEI.

This clonotype was seen repeatedly, ten times or more. The rearrangement joins TRBV5-1 to TRBJ1-1; D perhaps matches TRBD1 (6 bases). Trimming took 2 bases from V and 0 from J, leaving 14 bases between them. From germline, CDR1 is SGHRS and CDR2 YFSETQ. This CDR3 contains 16 residues. CDR3 bases: TGCGCCAGCAGCTTACAATCGGGACACATGAACACTGAAGCTTTCTTT. It codes for CASSLQSGHMNTEAFF.

The CDR3 is CASSLSGIGEFLTLHF. CDR3 nucleotide sequence: TGTGCCAGCAGTTTATCGGGGATTGGCGAGTTCCTCACCCTCCACTTT. This chain joins TRBV12-3 or TRBV12-4 and TRBJ1-6, with D uncertain. V gave up 2 bases and J gave up 14 bases, with 22 bases separating them. This CDR3 is built from 16 residues.

This clonotype was counted between two and nine times. The chain carries TRBV7-2 and TRBJ2-7; tentatively, D is TRBD1 (6 bases). Germline CDR1 is SGHTA and CDR2 is FQGNSA. V was clipped by 5 bases and J by 3 bases, with 17 bases between them. The CDR3 covers 15 residues. The CDR3 reads CASSRIPGHFYEQYF. Here the CDR3 DNA reads TGTGCCAGCAGCCGTATACCGGGACACTTCTACGAGCAGTACTTC.

This clonotype was detected many times. The V gene is TRBV20-1, the J gene TRBJ1-2; the D is unclear. The length of the CDR3 is 11 residues. V was trimmed by 6 bases and J by 8 bases, leaving 13 bases between them. The germline V gene encodes CDR1 DFQATT and CDR2 SNEGSKA (reference sequence). CDR3 protein: CSADSNSGYTF. Written as DNA, the CDR3 is TGCAGTGCCGACTCAAACTCGGGCTACACCTTC.

The sample holds many counts of this clonotype. The chain links TRBV6-5 to TRBJ1-1, with D perhaps TRBD1 (6 bases). The V gene's germline CDR1 is MNHEY and CDR2 SVGAGI. V was trimmed by 6 bases and J by 1 base, leaving 15 bases between them. The CDR3 covers 15 residues. Here the CDR3 reads CASSPTGHRNTEAFF. CDR3 nucleotide sequence: TGTGCCAGCAGCCCGACGGGACACCGGAACACTGAAGCTTTCTTT.

This clonotype appeared many times. This chain joins TRBV20-1 and TRBJ1-2; the D gene is possibly TRBD1 (5 bases). This CDR3 spans 15 amino acids. CDR1 is DFQATT and CDR2 is SNEGSKA in the germline V gene (reference sequence). The germline V and J ends were trimmed by 3 bases and 8 bases, with 22 bases remaining between them. CDR3 region: CSASLPGTEKIGYTF. The CDR3 nucleotides are TGCAGTGCTAGCCTACCAGGGACGGAAAAAATCGGCTACACCTTC.